This TCR beta chain was recovered during a study of T cell repertoires in cytomegalovirus infection. Study-level background: Alongside well-studied HLA-B-restricted CMV epitopes, recently identified HLA-C-restricted CMV epitopes were also used. Public signatures in TCR beta pointed to CMV infection and matching HLA type. General observations from the study: HLA-C-restricted TCR beta clonotypes specific for CMV led the ex vivo response.

The CDR3 totals 15 residues. CDR1 is DFQATT and CDR2 is SNEGSKA in the germline V gene (reference sequence). The germline V and J ends were trimmed by 4 bases and 0 bases, with 15 bases remaining between them. This clonotype was found a few times. What it recognizes is unknown. TCRdb used MiXCR to reprocess the reads, holding one entry per CDR3 protein. This table holds some 350,000 distinct CDR3 sequences, about 35% found once. J is TRBJ2-5 and V is TRBV20-1; D perhaps matches TRBD2 (5 bases). The sequencing used cultured PBMCs, collected from culture after CMV antigen stimulation. This TCR came from a human donor in good health (CMV status not recorded). Some clones in this sample may be carry-over from other donors' samples. CDR3 coding DNA: TGCAGTGCTAAAACACGGGATTCGTACCAAGAGACCCAGTACTTC. Its protein product is CSAKTRDSYQETQYF.